These 27 T cell receptor beta chains were all obtained from the same sample, sequenced in a study of T cells expressing NK-cell markers. TCRdb reanalyzed the 5' RACE reads and collapses them to one entry per CDR3 protein, without DNA. In total, the table holds approximately 110,000 distinct CDR3 sequences. Sequenced material: blood T cells: a sorted CD56 or NKG2C T cell subset, CD4+ or CD8+ T cells, or bulk PBMC T cells (not recorded which). Receptors originate from a woman between 18 and 75 years old in good health.

This chain links TRBV27 with TRBJ1-4; absent DNA, TCRdb's TRBD1 call cannot be checked. Germline V gives CDR1 MNHEY, CDR2 SMNVEV (reference sequence). The CDR3 covers 14 residues. Here the CDR3 reads CASSLDSYNEKLFF.

This chain links TRBV19 with TRBJ2-1; TCRdb picks TRBD2, but there is no DNA to check that call. The CDR3 extends over 15 amino acids. Per the germline V gene, CDR1 is LNHDA and CDR2 is SQIVND (reference sequence). The CDR3 sequence: CASSKPLAGVYEQFF.

The chain carries TRBV12-3 or TRBV12-4 and TRBJ2-3. The CDR3 spans 13 residues. The CDR3 region is CASSFPSTDTQYF.

The chain links TRBV5-1 to TRBJ2-1; TCRdb names TRBD1, which stays unverified in the absence of DNA. The V gene's germline CDR1 is SGHRS and CDR2 YFSETQ. CDR3 size: 14 residues. CDR3 residues: CASSLVEDRGEQFF.

The chain combines TRBV18 with TRBJ2-2; absent DNA, TCRdb's TRBD1 call cannot be checked. Germline V gene data show CDR1 as KGHSH and CDR2 as LQKENI. The CDR3 totals 15 residues. CDR3 sequence: CASSPTTGVTGELFF.

The chain recombines TRBV25-1 with TRBJ2-2; checking the TCRdb D call of TRBD1 is not possible without DNA. This CDR3 comprises 14 residues. CDR1 and CDR2 from the germline V gene are MGHDK and SYGVNS. Here the CDR3 reads CASSEYRDTGELFF.

This chain uses TRBV19 with TRBJ2-1; TCRdb's D call, TRBD2, is unchecked because there is no DNA. Germline lookup yields CDR1 LNHDA and CDR2 SQIVND (reference sequence). The CDR3 totals 12 residues. CDR3 residues: CASSEGVNEQFF.

In terms of frequency, this clonotype is medium-sized. J is TRBJ1-1 and V is TRBV12-3 or TRBV12-4; TCRdb lists TRBD1, though no DNA is available to test this call. The CDR3 is 13 residues long. The CDR3 region is CASSLGPNTEAFF.

This chain uses TRBV19 with TRBJ2-7; the TCRdb call, TRBD2, lacks DNA for checking. Per the germline V gene, CDR1 is LNHDA and CDR2 is SQIVND (reference sequence). The CDR3 consists of 12 residues. CDR3 region: CASSSLLGLWNF.

The chain combines TRBV4-3 with TRBJ2-1; there is no DNA to check the TCRdb D call of TRBD1. The V gene's germline CDR1 is LGHNA and CDR2 YSLEER. CDR3 length: 17 amino acids. CDR3 in amino acids: CASSQDLQGARYNKQFF.

V usage is TRBV20-1 and J usage is TRBJ1-1; absent DNA, TCRdb's TRBD1 call cannot be checked. Germline V gives CDR1 DFQATT, CDR2 SNEGSKA (reference sequence). This CDR3 comprises 16 residues. CDR3 amino acids: CSAPLTGYLMNTEAFF.

This chain uses TRBV12-3 or TRBV12-4 with TRBJ2-3; TCRdb reports TRBD2, a call that lacks DNA to check it against. This CDR3 has 15 amino acids. Here the CDR3 reads CASRPGEGDTDTQYF.

This chain joins TRBV6-1 and TRBJ1-2; TCRdb outputs TRBD1, but without DNA this stays unchecked. Germline CDR1 reads MNHNS; CDR2 reads SASEGT. The length of the CDR3 is 16 residues. The CDR3 sequence is CASSTLGGSQGYGYTF.

The chain has TRBV2 and TRBJ2-3; TCRdb proposes TRBD2, but this gene call is untestable without DNA. CDR1 and CDR2 from the germline V gene are SNHLY and FYNNEI. This CDR3 contains 15 residues. This chain's CDR3 is CASRPLAGDTDTQYF.

The chain links TRBV5-1 to TRBJ2-7; TCRdb proposes TRBD1, but this gene call is untestable without DNA. Germline assignment: CDR1 SGHRS and CDR2 YFSETQ. The CDR3 extends over 12 amino acids. The CDR3 loop is CASGKGAYEQYF.

CDR3 loop: CASSSSGTPHTEAFF. V and J are TRBV7-3 and TRBJ1-1; TCRdb selects TRBD1, and the lack of DNA leaves this call unchecked. Germline CDR1 is SGHTA and CDR2 is FQGTGA. The CDR3 extends over 15 amino acids.

The V and J genes are TRBV20-1 and TRBJ2-5; there is no DNA to check the TCRdb D call of TRBD2. Germline CDR1 DFQATT, CDR2 SNEGSKA (reference sequence). The CDR3 is 14 amino acids. CDR3 loop: CSARLGLGGETQYF.

The chain uses TRBV12-3 or TRBV12-4 and TRBJ2-2. The CDR3 covers 14 residues. The CDR3 is CASRQRQNTGELFF.

The CDR3 loop reads CASSPPTGGFDNEQFF. V is TRBV18 and J is TRBJ2-1. The CDR3 covers 16 residues. The germline V gene has CDR1 KGHSH and CDR2 LQKENI.

J is TRBJ2-7 and V is TRBV20-1. Germline assignment: CDR1 DFQATT and CDR2 SNEGSKA (reference sequence). There are 13 residues in the CDR3. The CDR3 here is CSGLSGGSYEQYF.

The chain is built from TRBV2 and TRBJ2-1; TCRdb outputs TRBD2, but without DNA this stays unchecked. This CDR3 has 16 amino acids. In germline, CDR1 is SNHLY, CDR2 FYNNEI. CDR3 residues: CASYRRTEKTYNEQFF.

The genes are TRBV4-3 and TRBJ1-5. Germline V gene sequence: CDR1 LGHNA, CDR2 YSLEER. The CDR3 runs to 13 residues. CDR3 amino acids: CASSQEPDQPQHF.

This rearrangement joins TRBV7-6 to TRBJ2-2; checking the TCRdb D call of TRBD1 is not possible without DNA. This CDR3 has 15 amino acids. Germline assignment: CDR1 SGHVS and CDR2 FNYEAQ. CDR3 sequence: CASSPGDSYTGELFF.

The chain joins TRBV20-1 to TRBJ2-3; the TCRdb call, TRBD2, lacks DNA for checking. This CDR3 has 14 amino acids. The V gene's germline CDR1 is DFQATT and CDR2 SNEGSKA (reference sequence). CDR3 sequence: CSALRLAGEDTQYF.

This sequence joins TRBV9 and TRBJ2-3; with no DNA, the TCRdb D assignment of TRBD2 cannot be verified. The CDR3 runs 15 residues. From germline, CDR1 is SGDLS and CDR2 YYNGEE. The CDR3 loop reads CASSAEGEETDTQYF.

The CDR3 loop reads CATSEGFPYEQYF. The chain couples TRBV15 to TRBJ2-7; the D call from TCRdb, TRBD2, cannot be confirmed without DNA. The CDR3 is 13 residues long. Germline lookup yields CDR1 LNHNV and CDR2 YYDKDF (reference sequence).

The V gene is TRBV7-8, the J gene TRBJ1-2; the TCRdb call, TRBD1, lacks DNA for checking. The CDR3 spans 15 residues. Germline CDR1 is SGHVS and CDR2 is FQNEAQ. This CDR3 is CASSLGAGQADGYTF. Looking up the rest from reference TRBV7-8 and TRBJ1-2 gives the full variable domain: GAGVSQSPRYKVAKRGQDVALRCDPISGHVSLFWYQQALGQGPEFLTYFQNEAQLDKSGLPSDRFFAERPEGSVSTLKIQRTQQEDSAVYLCASSLGAGQADGYTFGSGTRLTVV.